One sample yielded the 14 T cell receptor beta chains listed below, sequenced in a study of CD8 T cells in Susac syndrome. cDNA came from about 0.5 to 1 ug RNA primed by random hexamers. Using its own MiXCR run on the immunoSEQ multiplex PCR reads, TCRdb lists one record per CDR3 protein. The sample lists around 170,000 distinct CDR3 sequences; about 95% were seen once. The specimen sequenced was CD8+ T cells from PBMCs. Receptors originate from a human donor with Susac syndrome.

This clonotype was seen once. CDR3 sequence: CASSLVPGQGLPYEQYF. The CDR3 DNA reads as TGTGCCAGCAGCCTCGTTCCGGGACAGGGGCTTCCCTACGAGCAGTACTTC. J is TRBJ2-7 and V is TRBV7-9, with 10 nucleotides matching TRBD1. V shed 5 bases and J 2 bases; nucleotides not matched to a gene: 12. The CDR3 consists of 17 residues. Germline values: CDR1 SEHNR, CDR2 FQNEAQ (reference sequence). Full variable domain (rest looked up from reference TRBV7-9 and TRBJ2-7): DTGVSQNPRHKITKRGQNVTFRCDPISEHNRLYWYRQTLGQGPEFLTYFQNEAQLEKSRLLSDRFSAERPKGSFSTLEIQRTEQGDSAMYLCASSLVPGQGLPYEQYFGPGTRLTVT.

In its sample, this clonotype was seen once. The V gene is TRBV12-3 or TRBV12-4, the J gene TRBJ2-3; D possibly corresponds to TRBD2 (5 bases). The CDR3 is 13 amino acids. V lost 5 bases and J lost 3, with 9 bases in between. CDR3 residues: CASSTRRTDTQYF. DNA for the CDR3: TGTGCCAGCAGTACCCGGAGGACAGATACGCAGTATTTT.

The chain combines TRBV15 with TRBJ2-3; 9 bases agree with TRBD1. V was clipped by 2 bases and J by 2 bases; unmatched bases: 11. The germline V gene has CDR1 LNHNV and CDR2 YYDKDF (reference sequence). CDR3 size: 18 residues. The CDR3 DNA sequence: TGTGCCACCAGCAGACCAGATACAGGGGGCCCTCACACAGATACGCAGTATTTT. Encoded protein: CATSRPDTGGPHTDTQYF.

CDR3 residues: CASSVGAGGEDGYTF. Here the CDR3 DNA reads TGTGCCAGCAGCGTAGGGGCAGGGGGTGAAGATGGCTACACCTTC. The genes are TRBV9 and TRBJ1-2, with 7 bases that match TRBD1. With 0 bases clipped from V and 6 bases from J, the junction kept 8 bases outside the gene matches. The germline V gene has CDR1 SGDLS and CDR2 YYNGEE. This CDR3 has 15 residues.

J is TRBJ2-1 and V is TRBV9; D unresolved. CDR1 is SGDLS, CDR2 YYNGEE, per germline. CDR3 size: 14 residues. Trimming removed 2 bases at V and 5 bases at J, with 11 bases between. Here the CDR3 reads CASSVFGRDNEQFF. The CDR3 nucleotides are TGTGCCAGCAGCGTGTTTGGTAGAGACAATGAGCAGTTCTTC.

The V gene is TRBV12-5, the J gene TRBJ1-3; the D is unclear. The V gene's germline CDR1 is LGHNT and CDR2 FRNRAP. The V gene lost 7 bases and the J gene lost 0 bases, with 10 bases spanning the gap. The CDR3 has 14 amino acids. The CDR3 coding sequence is TGTGCTAGTGACCAAGAATACTCTGGAAACACCATATATTTT. Its protein is CASDQEYSGNTIYF.

This sequence joins TRBV14 and TRBJ2-2, with D perhaps TRBD2 (5 bases). Per the germline V gene, CDR1 is SGHDN and CDR2 is FVKESK. Trimming pared 2 bases from V and 1 base from J, leaving 17 bases between. The CDR3 covers 18 residues. CDR3 region: CASSQYYPKRRNTGELFF. The CDR3 nucleotides read TGTGCCAGCAGCCAATACTACCCTAAGCGGAGGAACACCGGGGAGCTGTTTTTT.

The J gene is TRBJ2-1, the V gene TRBV9, with D perhaps matching TRBD1 (6 bases). From germline, CDR1 is SGDLS and CDR2 YYNGEE. V shed 2 bases and J shed 4 bases, with 13 bases lying between them. This CDR3 comprises 15 residues. Here the CDR3 DNA reads TGTGCCAGCAGCGTCGGGACAAACAATTACAATGAGCAGTTCTTC. Translated, it gives CASSVGTNNYNEQFF.

The CDR3 region is CASSESGVLAKNIQYF. CDR3 DNA sequence: TGTGCCAGCAGTGAATCGGGGGTACTAGCCAAAAACATTCAGTACTTC. This chain connects TRBV2 to TRBJ2-4; perhaps TRBD2 as D (6 bases). Germline loops: CDR1 SNHLY, CDR2 FYNNEI. The CDR3 contains 16 residues. V lost 2 bases to trimming and J lost 0 bases, with 11 bases between them.

The chain links TRBV3-1 to TRBJ2-1; TRBD2 aligns across 11 bases. Germline trimming cut 3 bases from V and 5 bases from J; bases unmatched to any gene: 6. Germline loops: CDR1 LGHDT, CDR2 YNNKEL (reference sequence). The CDR3 extends over 16 amino acids. CDR3 coding DNA: TGTGCCAGCAGCCACCGACTAGCGGGGCTCGACAATGAGCAGTTCTTC. Protein sequence: CASSHRLAGLDNEQFF.

This chain links TRBV6-4 with TRBJ1-2; a possible D gene is TRBD1 (5 bases). V lost 9 bases and J lost 3, with 14 bases in between. Germline V lookup: CDR1 MRHNA, CDR2 SNTAGT. The CDR3 loop spans 13 amino acids. The chain's CDR3 is CARPVARDYGYTF. The CDR3 DNA follows: TGTGCCAGACCCGTAGCCAGGGACTATGGCTACACCTTC.

CDR3 nucleotides: TGTGCCTGGAGCGGGGGTCTCGGCGCCGGGGAGCTGTTTTTT. It encodes CAWSGGLGAGELFF. The rearrangement links TRBV30 to TRBJ2-2; tentative D call: TRBD2 (6 bases). Looked up from germline, CDR1 is GTSNPN and CDR2 is SVGIG (reference sequence). This CDR3 is built from 14 residues. Trimming cost V 3 bases and J 6 bases, with 14 bases left between them. The full variable domain, its missing parts supplied by reference TRBV30 and TRBJ2-2, is SQTIHQWPATLVQPVGSPLSLECTVEGTSNPNLYWYRQAAGRGLQLLFYSVGIGQISSEVPQNLSASRPQDRQFILSSKKLLLSDSGFYLCAWSGGLGAGELFFGEGSRLTVL.

The CDR3 DNA sequence: TGTGCCAGCAGCCCTAGGCCCTACGAGCAGTACTTC. Translation: CASSPRPYEQYF. The chain carries TRBV11-2 and TRBJ2-7, with no clear D. Between the trimmed V and J ends, which lost 5 bases and 2 bases, there was a span of 7 bases. Germline V lookup: CDR1 SGHAT, CDR2 FQNNGV. This CDR3 region has 12 residues. Combining the CDR3 with reference TRBV11-2 and TRBJ2-7 gives the whole variable domain EAGVAQSPRYKIIEKRQSVAFWCNPISGHATLYWYQQILGQGPKLLIQFQNNGVVDDSQLPKDRFSAERLKGVDSTLKIQPAKLEDSAVYLCASSPRPYEQYFGPGTRLTVT.

This chain joins TRBV28 and TRBJ2-3; 8 positions agree with TRBD1. The trim removed 6 bases at V and 2 bases at J, leaving 7 bases unmatched. CDR1 and CDR2 (germline): MDHEN, SYDVKM. This CDR3 has 15 residues. The CDR3 DNA is TGTGCCAGCAGCCAGGGACAGGAGTTCACAGATACGCAGTATTTT. Translated: CASSQGQEFTDTQYF. Together with reference TRBV28 and TRBJ2-3, the CDR3 gives the full variable domain: DVKVTQSSRYLVKRTGEKVFLECVQDMDHENMFWYRQDPGLGLRLIYFSYDVKMKEKGDIPEGYSVSREKKERFSLILESASTNQTSMYLCASSQGQEFTDTQYFGPGTRLTVL.